A single sample is the source of the 22 T cell receptor beta chains below, sequenced in a study of blood T cells in healthy people across ages. Through a sample-barcoded 5' primer and a J-beta primer mix, a second PCR was run for roughly 6 to 12 cycles. From the 5' RACE reads, TCRdb called clonotypes with MiXCR, one entry per CDR3 protein. The sample contains roughly 410,000 distinct CDR3 sequences, about half of which appear only once. The sequencing sample was made of blood. The source is a man aged 55 to 70 in good health.

The V call is TRBV7-8, the J call TRBJ2-1, with 8 bases identical to TRBD1. Germline lookup yields CDR1 SGHVS and CDR2 FQNEAQ. Germline trimming cut 4 bases from V and 6 bases from J; bases unmatched to any gene: 8. The CDR3 consists of 15 residues. The CDR3 region has the DNA TGTGCCAGCAGCTCGGACAGGGTTGTAAGCAATGAGCAGTTCTTC. Amino acids: CASSSDRVVSNEQFF.

The J gene is TRBJ2-3, the V gene TRBV20-1; D is undetermined. This CDR3 region has 13 residues. V dropped 3 bases and J dropped 1 base, with 8 bases sitting between them. Germline V gene lookup returns CDR1 DFQATT and CDR2 SNEGSKA (reference sequence). The CDR3 spells CSARSSRTDTQYF. CDR3 DNA: TGCAGTGCTAGGAGCTCCCGCACAGATACGCAGTATTTT.

This clonotype was seen only once. The CDR3 DNA is TGTGCCAGCAGCCTCACTGCGGATACGCAGTATTTT. Translated: CASSLTADTQYF. The chain recombines TRBV12-3 or TRBV12-4 with TRBJ2-3, with unresolved D. The CDR3 contains 12 residues. The V end was cut by 6 bases, the J end by 6 bases, with 10 bases between.

This clonotype was detected once. The genes are TRBV20-1 and TRBJ2-3; 9 bases are shared with TRBD1. CDR3 length: 13 amino acids. Trimming took 6 bases from V and 3 from J; bases not matched to a gene: 4. Germline CDR1 DFQATT, CDR2 SNEGSKA (reference sequence). The CDR3 here is CSAGTGPTDTQYF. CDR3 DNA sequence: TGCAGTGCCGGGACAGGGCCGACAGATACGCAGTATTTT.

The chain has TRBV5-1 and TRBJ2-7; 7 positions agree with TRBD1. Looked up from germline, CDR1 is SGHRS and CDR2 is YFSETQ. V shed 3 bases and J 0 bases; nucleotides not matched to a gene: 6. This CDR3 is 15 amino acids long. CDR3 sequence (DNA): TGCGCCAGCAGCTCGGGACAGAACCCCTCCTACGAGCAGTACTTC. The encoded protein is CASSSGQNPSYEQYF. The whole variable domain, filled in from reference TRBV5-1 and TRBJ2-7, reads KAGVTQTPRYLIKTRGQQVTLSCSPISGHRSVSWYQQTPGQGLQFLFEYFSETQRNKGNFPGRFSGRQFSNSRSEMNVSTLELGDSALYLCASSSGQNPSYEQYFGPGTRLTVT.

This chain uses TRBV20-1 with TRBJ2-1; D is perhaps TRBD2 (5 bases). Germline CDR1 DFQATT, CDR2 SNEGSKA (reference sequence). Trimming stripped 1 base from V and 4 bases from J, with 11 bases between. This CDR3 comprises 14 residues. The CDR3: CSARGRETYNEQFF. In nucleotides, the CDR3 is TGCAGTGCTAGAGGACGGGAAACTTACAATGAGCAGTTCTTC.

The rearrangement uses TRBV20-1 and TRBJ1-5; tentative D call: TRBD1 (5 bases). Germline V gene sequence: CDR1 DFQATT, CDR2 SNEGSKA (reference sequence). The CDR3 length is 16 residues. Trimming cost V 7 bases and J 2 bases, with 21 bases left between them. Here the CDR3 reads CSVRDGARFGNQPQHF. The CDR3 coding sequence is TGCAGTGTCAGGGATGGGGCCAGATTTGGCAATCAGCCCCAGCATTTT.

V and J are TRBV29-1 and TRBJ2-7, with D tentatively TRBD2 (6 bases). V lost 4 bases and J 7 bases, leaving 14 bases between the germline ends. CDR1 is SQVTM and CDR2 is ANQGSEA in the germline V gene. CDR3 length: 12 amino acids. CDR3 sequence: CSVGFAGREQYF. The CDR3 DNA reads as TGCAGCGTTGGCTTCGCGGGGAGAGAGCAGTACTTC.

This chain connects TRBV6-5 to TRBJ2-7, with 8 bases aligning to TRBD2. This CDR3 has 14 residues. Germline trimming cut 8 bases from V and 9 bases from J; bases unmatched to any gene: 15. CDR1 and CDR2 (germline): MNHEY, SVGAGI. CDR3 residues: CASSKGTRSRGQYF. The CDR3 DNA follows: TGTGCCAGCTCCAAGGGGACTAGGTCTCGCGGGCAGTACTTC.

The genes are TRBV6-5 and TRBJ2-5, with D uncertain. This CDR3 has 12 residues. The V end lost 5 bases, the J end lost 13 bases, and 17 bases lay between the germline ends. The germline CDR1 and CDR2 sequences are MNHEY and SVGAGI. This chain's CDR3 is CASSTLGSNPYF. CDR3 DNA sequence: TGTGCCAGCAGTACCCTCGGTTCAAACCCGTACTTC.

The CDR3 coding sequence is TGTGCCAGCAGTTATGAAGGAGGGAGTGGCTACACCTTC. Protein product: CASSYEGGSGYTF. The chain uses TRBV6-5 and TRBJ1-2, with D hard to call. Trimming shortened V by 3 bases and J by 7 bases, and 12 bases separated the two germline ends. Germline V gene lookup returns CDR1 MNHEY and CDR2 SVGAGI. The length of the CDR3 is 13 residues.

The chain combines TRBV7-9 with TRBJ2-3; a possible D gene is TRBD2 (6 bases). Per the germline V gene, CDR1 is SEHNR and CDR2 is FQNEAQ (reference sequence). The CDR3 runs 16 residues. V shed 5 bases and J shed 5 bases, with 20 bases lying between them. The CDR3 region has the DNA TGTGCCAGCAGCGCCCACGCGGGGCCAAAAAGAGATACGCAGTATTTT. As protein: CASSAHAGPKRDTQYF.

This sequence joins TRBV20-1 and TRBJ1-1; TRBD1 is a possible D gene (5 bases). This CDR3 comprises 13 residues. V was shortened by 6 bases and J by 1 base, with 12 bases between the two germline ends. The germline V gene has CDR1 DFQATT and CDR2 SNEGSKA (reference sequence). The CDR3 is CSATGTENTEAFF. CDR3 bases: TGCAGTGCCACCGGGACTGAGAACACTGAAGCTTTCTTT.

The chain couples TRBV7-2 to TRBJ2-1; D is undetermined. The germline CDR1 and CDR2 sequences are SGHTA and FQGNSA. This CDR3 is built from 14 residues. Deletions cut 6 bases from V and 9 bases from J, with 18 bases between. The CDR3 loop reads CASRGGQGLGEQFF. The CDR3 bases are TGTGCCAGCAGGGGTGGCCAAGGTCTTGGTGAGCAGTTCTTC.

The chain couples TRBV20-1 to TRBJ2-1; possibly TRBD1 or TRBD2 for D (5 bases each). Trimming cost V 2 bases and J 4 bases, with 15 bases left between them. Germline lookup yields CDR1 DFQATT and CDR2 SNEGSKA (reference sequence). The CDR3 spans 15 residues. CDR3 protein: CSARLRVEGYNEQFF. The CDR3 region has the DNA TGCAGTGCTAGACTGAGGGTTGAGGGGTACAATGAGCAGTTCTTC.

This clonotype was counted at least ten times. The chain uses TRBV2 and TRBJ2-7, with D possibly matching TRBD2 (6 bases). V was clipped by 6 bases and J by 4 bases, with 13 bases between them. This CDR3 contains 13 residues. From germline, CDR1 is SNHLY and CDR2 FYNNEI. The CDR3 bases are TGTGCCAGCAGACCCGGCGGGACGTACGAGCAGTACTTC. Encoded protein: CASRPGGTYEQYF.

V is TRBV4-2 and J is TRBJ2-1; a possible D gene is TRBD1 (6 bases). CDR1 is LGHNA and CDR2 is YNFKEQ in the germline V gene. V lost 6 bases and J 3 bases, leaving 21 bases between the germline ends. The CDR3 runs to 17 residues. The CDR3 here is CASRESQVGAGYNEQFF. The CDR3 DNA reads TGTGCCAGCAGGGAGAGTCAGGTGGGGGCGGGCTACAATGAGCAGTTCTTC.

This clonotype was counted only a few times. CDR3 bases: TGTGCCAGCAGCGCCTACAGGGAAGACTACGAGCAGTACTTC. It is translated as CASSAYREDYEQYF. V gene TRBV7-2 combines with J gene TRBJ2-7; possibly TRBD1 for D (6 bases). This CDR3 is 14 amino acids long. Trimming removed 5 bases from V and 3 bases from J, with 14 bases in between. Germline lookup yields CDR1 SGHTA and CDR2 FQGNSA.

The chain combines TRBV30 with TRBJ1-1; D uncertain. Germline V gene lookup returns CDR1 GTSNPN and CDR2 SVGIG (reference sequence). The germline V and J ends were trimmed by 5 bases and 6 bases, with 31 bases remaining between them. The CDR3 is 18 residues long. CDR3 in amino acids: CAWGLAGLLGRLNSEAFF. The CDR3 DNA is TGTGCCTGGGGCTTGGCCGGGCTACTTGGCAGACTAAACTCTGAAGCTTTCTTT.

This clonotype was seen a single time. V usage is TRBV25-1 and J usage is TRBJ2-5, with 10 positions matching TRBD1. The J call may not be correct, given that the DNA end is closer to TRBJ2-7. Germline CDR1 MGHDK, CDR2 SYGVNS. This CDR3 has 15 residues. CDR3 nucleotide sequence: TGTGCCAGCAGACCCTTAGACAGGGGGCCAAGCGAGCAGTACTTC. Translation: CASRPLDRGPSEQYF.

As for this clonotype: A read error may be the cause here, since a much bigger clone is one base away. The rearrangement joins TRBV7-2 to TRBJ2-5; the D gene is possibly TRBD2 (5 bases). V was clipped by 4 bases and J by 11 bases, with 20 bases between them. This CDR3 has 14 residues. CDR1 is SGHTA and CDR2 is FQGNSA in the germline V gene. The DNA for the CDR3 is TGTGCCAGCAGCTCCGGGGTACGCTACAATGAGCAGTACTTC. It encodes CASSSGVRYNEQYF.

The chain carries TRBV5-6 and TRBJ2-5; 7 nucleotides match TRBD2. The J call may be in error: the DNA end matches TRBJ2-7 better. Per the germline V gene, CDR1 is SGHDT and CDR2 is YYEEEE. CDR3 size: 15 residues. CDR3 sequence (DNA): TGTGCCAGCAGCTCAATTGGGCTAGCGGTATACGAGCAGTACTTC. Translation gives CASSSIGLAVYEQYF.